Each of the 32 T cell receptor beta chains below was sequenced from the same sample in a study of Graves' ophthalmopathy and Graves' hyperthyroidism. Beta-chain TCR CDR3 regions were amplified from RNA transcripts. Following a first-round RT-PCR that used HTBI primers, a second-round multiplex PCR was carried out. TCRdb independently ran MiXCR on the multiplex PCR reads; one entry per CDR3 protein. The data show about 480,000 distinct CDR3 sequences, about an eighth seen once. Material for sequencing was blood. The receptors were sampled from a woman aged 25-40 years with Graves' ophthalmopathy.

Ten or more counts support this clonotype. The chain employs TRBV11-2 and TRBJ2-5; possible D gene TRBD2, 6 bases. The length of the CDR3 is 12 residues. In germline, CDR1 is SGHAT, CDR2 FQNNGV. V shed 6 bases and J shed 9 bases, with 14 bases lying between them. Written as DNA, the CDR3 is TGTGCCAGCAGACTCACCGGGGGAGCCCAGTACTTC. This codes for CASRLTGGAQYF.

At least ten counts were recorded for this clonotype. This chain connects TRBV12-3 or TRBV12-4 to TRBJ1-1, with D unclear. This CDR3 contains 13 residues. V lost 8 bases, J lost 1 base, and 11 bases lay in between. This CDR3 is CASQMTENTEAFF. CDR3 nucleotide sequence: TGTGCCAGCCAGATGACGGAGAACACTGAAGCTTTCTTT.

This clonotype was seen at least ten times. The rearrangement links TRBV7-2 to TRBJ2-4; 7 nucleotides agree with TRBD1. The V gene end was trimmed by 5 bases and the J gene end by 11 bases; junction bases not matched to a gene: 9. CDR1 is SGHTA and CDR2 is FQGNSA in the germline V gene. This CDR3 contains 13 residues. CDR3 loop: CASSQTGRQVQYF. The CDR3 bases are TGTGCCAGCAGCCAGACAGGGCGACAGGTTCAGTACTTC.

In this sample, this clonotype turned up many times. The CDR3 nucleotides are TGCAGTGCTAGAGATTTGAGCACTGAAGCTTTCTTT. This codes for CSARDLSTEAFF. The V gene is TRBV20-1, the J gene TRBJ1-1, with D unclear. The CDR3 runs 12 residues. Trimming took off 0 bases at V and 4 bases at J, with 6 bases between the two ends. CDR1 and CDR2 from the germline V gene are DFQATT and SNEGSKA (reference sequence).

This clonotype has at least ten counts. The chain recombines TRBV27 with TRBJ1-5, with D unclear. Deletions cut 8 bases from V and 8 bases from J, with 13 bases between. Germline V CDR1 and CDR2: MNHEY, SMNVEV (reference sequence). This CDR3 comprises 12 residues. CDR3 bases: TGTGCCAGCGGCAGGCTGAGGGAGCCCCAGCATTTT. This encodes CASGRLREPQHF.

This clonotype came up many times. The chain carries TRBV6-1 and TRBJ2-7; D assignment may be TRBD1 or TRBD2 (5 bases each). The CDR3 runs to 13 residues. V was trimmed by 7 bases and J by 2 bases, leaving 12 bases between them. CDR1 and CDR2 (germline): MNHNS, SASEGT. CDR3 sequence: CASTLGTTYEQYF. CDR3 nucleotides: TGTGCCAGCACCCTAGGGACGACCTACGAGCAGTACTTC.

This clonotype was counted at least ten times. The chain uses TRBV7-9 and TRBJ2-7; D is ambiguous. V was clipped by 0 bases and J by 7 bases, with 7 bases between them. The CDR3 sequence is 12 residues long. Germline loops: CDR1 SEHNR, CDR2 FQNEAQ (reference sequence). The DNA for the CDR3 is TGTGCCAGCAGCTTAGCATCCGAGGAGCAGTACTTC. It specifies CASSLASEEQYF.

In its sample, this clonotype was seen a few times. The rearrangement joins TRBV29-1 to TRBJ1-1; TRBD1 is a possible D gene (5 bases). The ends were cut back, 0 bases at V and 13 bases at J, with 15 bases in the middle. The CDR3 is 12 residues long. From germline, CDR1 is SQVTM and CDR2 ANQGSEA. The CDR3 DNA sequence: TGCAGCGTTGAAGATTACGGGACGGCGGTTTTCTTT. Residues: CSVEDYGTAVFF.

V usage is TRBV19 and J usage is TRBJ1-1; no clear D. The CDR3 covers 14 residues. The germline V and J ends were trimmed by 5 bases and 0 bases, with 10 bases remaining between them. Germline CDR1 and CDR2: LNHDA and SQIVND (reference sequence). The CDR3 DNA follows: TGTGCCAGTAGTCTCCAGGATATGAACACTGAAGCTTTCTTT. Its protein product is CASSLQDMNTEAFF.

This clonotype has at least ten counts. This chain joins TRBV9 and TRBJ1-1; D is unresolved. Germline values: CDR1 SGDLS, CDR2 YYNGEE. The CDR3 covers 13 residues. V lost 4 bases and J lost 5, with 12 bases in between. The CDR3 sequence is CASSPDLGTEAFF. The CDR3 bases are TGTGCCAGCAGCCCGGACCTGGGGACTGAAGCTTTCTTT.

This clonotype was seen ten or more times. The chain's CDR3 is CASRTSGGIQETQYF. The CDR3, as DNA: TGTGCCAGCAGAACGAGCGGGGGTATCCAAGAGACCCAGTACTTC. The chain employs TRBV6-5 and TRBJ2-5; 8 bases agree with TRBD2. The CDR3 extends over 15 amino acids. The germline CDR1 and CDR2 sequences are MNHEY and SVGAGI. V gave up 6 bases and J gave up 1 base; unmatched junction bases: 7.

The CDR3 spells CASSLNWDRLYF. The CDR3 DNA follows: TGCGCCAGCAGCCTAAACTGGGACCGATTGTACTTC. The chain carries TRBV10-1 and TRBJ2-7, with D perhaps assigned TRBD1 or TRBD2 (5 bases each). The ends were cut back, 6 bases at V and 12 bases at J, with 18 bases in the middle. The CDR3 extends over 12 amino acids. The V gene's germline CDR1 is WNHNN and CDR2 SYGVQD (reference sequence).

This clonotype was seen many times. CDR3 DNA: TGTGCCAGCAGTGAGACTAGAGGTCACGAGCAGTACTTC. Its protein is CASSETRGHEQYF. The chain recombines TRBV6-1 with TRBJ2-7; D is perhaps TRBD2 (6 bases). Per the germline V gene, CDR1 is MNHNS and CDR2 is SASEGT. Trimming removed 3 bases from V and 5 bases from J, with 11 bases in between. There are 13 residues in the CDR3.

This clonotype was recorded at least ten times. The chain is built from TRBV28 and TRBJ2-7; D is unclear. This CDR3 is 12 amino acids long. Trimming left V 7 bases short and J 6 bases short, with 13 bases between. The germline CDR1 and CDR2 sequences are MDHEN and SYDVKM. CDR3 sequence: CASIPQFGEQYF. CDR3 coding DNA: TGTGCCAGCATCCCCCAGTTCGGCGAGCAGTACTTC.

Comment on this clonotype: The conserved final phenylalanine or tryptophan is absent from the CDR3, which likely points to a read error. The chain carries TRBV2 and TRBJ1-1; D unclear. Between the trimmed V and J ends, which lost 8 bases and 0 bases, there was a span of 7 bases. The CDR3 consists of 12 residues. Germline values: CDR1 SNHLY, CDR2 FYNNEI. The DNA of the CDR3 is TGTGCCAGCGGTCGCCTGAACACTGAAGCTTTCTCT. It yields the protein CASGRLNTEAFS.

There are many counts of this clonotype. J is TRBJ2-6 and V is TRBV2; D gene uncertain. The CDR3 sequence is 18 residues long. The V and J ends lost 2 bases and 0 bases respectively, with 14 bases between them. CDR1 is SNHLY, CDR2 FYNNEI, per germline. This CDR3 reads CASSERVVPDSGANVLTF. The CDR3 nucleotides read TGTGCCAGCAGTGAAAGGGTGGTCCCGGACTCTGGGGCCAACGTCCTGACTTTC. Complete variable domain (other parts from reference TRBV2 and TRBJ2-6): EPEVTQTPSHQVTQMGQEVILRCVPISNHLYFYWYRQILGQKVEFLVSFYNNEISEKSEIFDDQFSVERPDGSNFTLKIRSTKLEDSAMYFCASSERVVPDSGANVLTFGAGSRLTVL.

This clonotype was found many times. Relative to the germline gene, one junction end is altered; a read error may explain this. The J gene is TRBJ2-7, the V gene TRBV12-3 or TRBV12-4; either TRBD1 or TRBD2 may supply D (5 bases each). The CDR3 contains 14 residues. The CDR3 is CASTKGTRLYAQYF. CDR3 nucleotide sequence: TGTGCCAGCACCAAAGGGACCAGACTCTACGCGCAGTACTTC.

This clonotype showed up just a few times. The chain combines TRBV4-1 with TRBJ1-2; D call uncertain. The CDR3 contains 16 residues. Trimming took off 0 bases at V and 3 bases at J, with 14 bases between the two ends. Per the germline V gene, CDR1 is MGHRA and CDR2 is YSYEKL. CDR3: CASSQDSPRGDYGYTF. The CDR3 coding sequence is TGCGCCAGCAGCCAAGATTCCCCTCGCGGGGACTATGGCTACACCTTC.

In its sample, this clonotype was seen a few times. The genes are TRBV10-3 and TRBJ1-1; perhaps TRBD1 as D (5 bases). Germline-derived CDR1 and CDR2 are ENHRY and SYGVKD. This CDR3 is 12 amino acids long. V lost 10 bases and J lost 6, with 15 bases in between. In DNA, the CDR3 is TGTGCCACCTCGTCCGAGGGGCCTGAAGCTTTCTTT. This sequence encodes CATSSEGPEAFF.

The sample holds many counts of this clonotype. The chain has TRBV12-3 or TRBV12-4 and TRBJ1-2; 7 nucleotides agree with TRBD1. V lost 3 bases and J lost 6; bases outside the gene matches: 13. The CDR3 has 16 amino acids. Here the CDR3 DNA reads TGTGCCAGCAGTTTTTGGACAGGTGAGGGCCAGGATGGCTACACCTTC. It specifies CASSFWTGEGQDGYTF.

The table lists this clonotype with many counts. The chain employs TRBV5-8 and TRBJ2-5; 8 bases map to TRBD1. Germline CDR1 SGHTS, CDR2 YDEGEE. With 2 bases clipped from V and 7 bases from J, the junction kept 7 bases outside the gene matches. This CDR3 is 14 amino acids long. In nucleotides, the CDR3 is TGTGCCAGCAGCTTAGGGACAGGACTTCGGACCCAGTACTTC. Amino acid sequence: CASSLGTGLRTQYF.

This clonotype showed up many times. The CDR3 DNA is TGTGCCAGCTCACCTCTGACAGGGTCCCAAGAGACCCAGTACTTC. This gives the protein CASSPLTGSQETQYF. The chain has TRBV18 and TRBJ2-5; 7 bases agree with TRBD1. CDR1 is KGHSH and CDR2 is LQKENI in the germline V gene. Trimming cost V 3 bases and J 1 base; bases outside gene matches: 5. This CDR3 region has 15 residues.

Many counts were recorded for this clonotype. This chain connects TRBV27 to TRBJ1-1, with TRBD1 as a possible D gene (5 bases). The CDR3 totals 13 residues. Trimming left V 3 bases short and J 4 bases short, with 9 bases between. Germline lookup yields CDR1 MNHEY and CDR2 SMNVEV (reference sequence). This CDR3 is CASSFGTGTEAFF. As DNA, the CDR3 is TGTGCCAGCAGTTTCGGGACGGGCACTGAAGCTTTCTTT.

This clonotype was picked up many times. The chain employs TRBV5-1 and TRBJ2-7, with D tentatively TRBD1 or TRBD2 (5 bases each). Germline CDR1 SGHRS, CDR2 YFSETQ. Between the trimmed V and J ends, which lost 4 bases and 6 bases, there was a span of 17 bases. The CDR3 is 14 residues long. The CDR3 loop reads CASSEGSRASEQYF. The CDR3 bases are TGCGCCAGCAGCGAGGGAAGCAGGGCCTCCGAGCAGTACTTC.

This clonotype came up many times. The rearrangement links TRBV7-9 to TRBJ1-2; D gene uncertain. This CDR3 contains 14 residues. The ends were cut back, 1 base at V and 3 bases at J, with 9 bases in the middle. Germline CDR1 reads SEHNR; CDR2 reads FQNEAQ (reference sequence). CDR3 bases: TGTGCCAGCAGCTTAGGGCCAGGAGACTATGGCTACACCTTC. Residues: CASSLGPGDYGYTF.

The V gene is TRBV3-1, the J gene TRBJ1-2; TRBD1 aligns across 8 bases. CDR1 and CDR2 (germline): LGHDT, YNNKEL (reference sequence). The CDR3 runs 17 residues. With 3 bases clipped from V and 0 bases from J, the junction kept 9 bases outside the gene matches. CDR3 region: CASSHSGRGPTNYGYTF. In DNA form, the CDR3 reads TGTGCCAGCAGCCACAGCGGCAGGGGGCCCACTAACTATGGCTACACCTTC. Drawing the rest from reference TRBV3-1 and TRBJ1-2, the complete variable domain is DTAVSQTPKYLVTQMGNDKSIKCEQNLGHDTMYWYKQDSKKFLKIMFSYNNKELIINETVPNRFSPKSPDKAHLNLHINSLELGDSAVYFCASSHSGRGPTNYGYTFGSGTRLTVV.

This clonotype was seen at least ten times. CDR3 coding DNA: TGTGCCACCAGTGATTCCGGGACAGGGGGTACCGGGGAGCTGTTTTTT. Encoded protein: CATSDSGTGGTGELFF. J is TRBJ2-2 and V is TRBV24-1; 11 bases map to TRBD1. The CDR3 covers 16 residues. From germline, CDR1 is KGHDR and CDR2 SFDVKD. V trimming: 2 bases; J trimming: 5 bases; junction bases outside the gene matches: 3.

This clonotype was seen repeatedly, ten times or more. The chain links TRBV3-1 to TRBJ1-1; D ambiguous. V lost 4 bases to trimming and J lost 4 bases, with 10 bases between them. Germline V gene sequence: CDR1 LGHDT, CDR2 YNNKEL (reference sequence). The CDR3 is made up of 13 amino acids. The CDR3 coding sequence is TGTGCCAGCAGCCCCGGAGGCGCCACTGAAGCTTTCTTT. Protein: CASSPGGATEAFF.

This clonotype was detected many times. The rearrangement uses TRBV6-1 and TRBJ1-6, with D perhaps TRBD1 (6 bases). The germline V gene has CDR1 MNHNS and CDR2 SASEGT. The CDR3 covers 15 residues. The V and J ends lost 10 bases and 5 bases respectively, with 18 bases between them. The CDR3 loop is CANSPDSIDNSPLHF. DNA of the CDR3: TGTGCCAACTCGCCGGACAGCATCGATAATTCACCCCTCCACTTT.

The sample holds many counts of this clonotype. In DNA form, the CDR3 reads TGTGCCACCAGTGACAGTCCAGGGTTCGGCTACACCTTC. Translated, it gives CATSDSPGFGYTF. The chain has TRBV24-1 and TRBJ1-2; perhaps TRBD1 as D (5 bases). The CDR3 runs 13 residues. Trimming stripped 4 bases from V and 8 bases from J, with 13 bases between. Germline V gene sequence: CDR1 KGHDR, CDR2 SFDVKD.

This clonotype was recorded a few times. The V and J genes are TRBV11-2 and TRBJ2-5; D might be TRBD2 (6 bases). Germline values: CDR1 SGHAT, CDR2 FQNNGV. The CDR3 totals 15 residues. Trimming removed 0 bases at V and 7 bases at J, with 15 bases between. DNA of the CDR3: TGTGCCAGCAGCTTAGAGGGGACTGCCGGGGGGACCCAGTACTTC. Encoded protein: CASSLEGTAGGTQYF. The variable domain in full, with the rest retrieved from reference TRBV11-2 and TRBJ2-5, is EAGVAQSPRYKIIEKRQSVAFWCNPISGHATLYWYQQILGQGPKLLIQFQNNGVVDDSQLPKDRFSAERLKGVDSTLKIQPAKLEDSAVYLCASSLEGTAGGTQYFGPGTRLLVL.

The J gene is TRBJ2-4, the V gene TRBV12-3 or TRBV12-4, with TRBD1 matching over 9 bases. Losses at the gene ends were 5 bases for V and 1 base for J; bases not matched to a gene: 9. The CDR3 covers 17 residues. The CDR3 DNA reads TGTGCCAGCAGTCCCCTTTACAGGGGGCAGGCCAAAAACATTCAGTACTTC. It is translated as CASSPLYRGQAKNIQYF.